This T cell receptor (beta chain) was retrieved from a study of identical twins. V dropped 0 bases and J dropped 4 bases, with 9 bases sitting between them. The CDR3 runs 14 residues. CDR1 LNHNV and CDR2 YYDKDF come from the germline V gene (reference sequence). Overall study findings and caveats: While abundant cord blood beta clonotypes carried fewer insertions, memory repertoires showed no such pattern.

There are many counts of this clonotype. Its specificity is not known. In TCRdb, the 5' RACE reads were re-called with MiXCR into one record per CDR3 protein. This table has a few hundred thousand distinct CDR3 sequences, roughly 15% appearing once. The sample also formed part of further work on yellow fever vaccine responses in identical twins.

J is TRBJ2-5 and V is TRBV15; the D gene is possibly TRBD1 (6 bases). The clonotype was recovered from a woman between 18 and 29 years old in good health. Sample: CD4+ T cells sorted from blood. CDR3 DNA: TGTGCCACCAGCAGAGATCAACAGGGAGAGACCCAGTACTTC. This translates into CATSRDQQGETQYF.